The 10 T cell receptor beta chains in this list originate from one sample, sequenced in a study of cytomegalovirus exposure and HLA in healthy donors. Both 60 Vbeta primers and 13 Jbeta primers went into the PCR. Libraries were prepared by immunoSEQ multiplex PCR; TCRdb keeps only in-frame clonotypes and omits some of them. The table records approximately 150,000 clones, over 75% of them present only once. Sequencing was carried out using PBMCs. The receptor set was obtained from a woman in her forties in good health and CMV-seronegative.

The chain joins TRBV6-5 to TRBJ1-2; D is uncertain. Germline values: CDR1 MNHEY, CDR2 SVGAGI. The V end lost 6 bases, the J end lost 6 bases, and 17 bases lay between the germline ends. This CDR3 has 14 residues. This CDR3 reads CASRGLGNGNGYTF. CDR3 sequence (DNA): TGTGCCAGCAGGGGGTTGGGGAACGGGAATGGCTACACCTTC.

V is TRBV7-2 and J is TRBJ1-1, with D hard to call. V lost 7 bases and J lost 0, with 12 bases in between. CDR3 size: 14 residues. CDR1 is SGHTA, CDR2 FQGNSA, per germline. This CDR3 is CASKQDFMNTEAFF. The CDR3 DNA is TGTGCCAGCAAGCAGGACTTCATGAACACTGAAGCTTTCTTT. The whole variable domain, remainder taken from reference TRBV7-2 and TRBJ1-1, is GAGVSQSPSNKVTEKGKDVELRCDPISGHTALYWYRQSLGQGLEFLIYFQGNSAPDKSGLPSDRFSAERTGGSVSTLTIQRTQQEDSAVYLCASKQDFMNTEAFFGQGTRLTVV.

The rearrangement joins TRBV6-1 to TRBJ1-2; TRBD1 matches 10 bases. Germline V CDR1 and CDR2: MNHNS, SASEGT. After removal of 5 bases from V and 8 bases from J, the junction contained 11 bases not matched to a gene. The CDR3 length is 15 residues. The chain's CDR3 is CASSPFRQGAGGYTF. The CDR3, as DNA: TGTGCCAGCAGTCCCTTTCGACAGGGGGCGGGGGGCTACACCTTC.

This rearrangement joins TRBV28 to TRBJ2-5, with D unclear. The V gene lost 7 bases and the J gene lost 7 bases, with 16 bases spanning the gap. The CDR3 totals 13 residues. From germline, CDR1 is MDHEN and CDR2 SYDVKM. The CDR3 here is CASTDFAAWTQYF. The DNA for the CDR3 is TGTGCCAGCACCGACTTTGCGGCGTGGACCCAGTACTTC.

V is TRBV27 and J is TRBJ2-2; TRBD2 agrees at 13 bases. The germline gives CDR1 MNHEY, CDR2 SMNVEV (reference sequence). The CDR3 extends over 15 amino acids. Germline trimming cut 7 bases from V and 6 bases from J; bases unmatched to any gene: 5. CDR3 nucleotide sequence: TGTGCCAGCAAACTAGCGGGAGGGCCTTCCGGGGAGCTGTTTTTT. The encoded protein is CASKLAGGPSGELFF.

The genes are TRBV11-3 and TRBJ2-7, with D maybe TRBD2 (6 bases). This CDR3 has 15 residues. V shed 7 bases and J shed 7 bases, with 23 bases lying between them. Per germline, CDR1 SGHNT and CDR2 YENEEA. CDR3 residues: CASTPSAARAGEQYF. As DNA, the CDR3 is TGTGCCAGCACCCCGTCCGCTGCCCGGGCGGGAGAGCAGTACTTC.

V usage is TRBV6-6 and J usage is TRBJ2-1; TRBD2 is a possible D gene (6 bases). V lost 7 bases and J lost 8, with 15 bases in between. CDR1 and CDR2 from the germline V gene are MNHNY and SVGAGI (reference sequence). This CDR3 region has 13 residues. CDR3 loop: CASKIADGDEQFF. CDR3 nucleotides: TGTGCCAGCAAAATAGCGGACGGCGATGAGCAGTTCTTC.

On this clone: The sample has other DNA sequences that encode this CDR3 too. The chain employs TRBV5-5 and TRBJ1-2; D not resolved. The germline V gene encodes CDR1 SGHKS and CDR2 YYEKEE (reference sequence). Trimming stripped 3 bases from V and 3 bases from J, with 9 bases between. CDR3 length equals 13 residues. This CDR3 is CASSSTGDYGYTF. CDR3 bases: TGTGCCAGCAGCTCCACCGGGGACTATGGCTACACCTTC.

This chain uses TRBV5-8 with TRBJ2-3; TRBD2 might be the D (5 bases). V lost 4 bases and J 4 bases, leaving 13 bases between the germline ends. The V gene's germline CDR1 is SGHTS and CDR2 YDEGEE. There are 14 residues in the CDR3. CDR3 loop: CASSVEGPPDTQYF. Here the CDR3 DNA reads TGTGCCAGCAGCGTTGAGGGCCCCCCAGATACGCAGTATTTT.

About this clone itself: The junction does not match germline at one end; this may be a read error. The chain joins TRBV7-9 to TRBJ1-5, with TRBD1 matching 8 bases. There are 19 residues in the CDR3. Per the germline V gene, CDR1 is SEHNR and CDR2 is FQNEAQ (reference sequence). CDR3 nucleotide sequence: TGTTCCAGCAGCTTAGGCTCTGGGGGACAGGCGTATAGCAATCAGCCCCAGCATTTT. Protein sequence: CSSSLGSGGQAYSNQPQHF.